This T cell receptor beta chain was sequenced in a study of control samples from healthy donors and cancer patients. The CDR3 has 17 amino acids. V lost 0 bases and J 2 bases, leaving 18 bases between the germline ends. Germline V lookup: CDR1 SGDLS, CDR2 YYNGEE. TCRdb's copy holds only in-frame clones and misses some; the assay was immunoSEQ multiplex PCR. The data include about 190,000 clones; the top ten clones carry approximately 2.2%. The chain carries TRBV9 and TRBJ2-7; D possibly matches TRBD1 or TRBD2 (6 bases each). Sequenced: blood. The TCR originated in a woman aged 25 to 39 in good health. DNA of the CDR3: TGTGCCAGCAGCGTAGAAGGGGGGCGAGGCGCTCCCTACGAGCAGTACTTC. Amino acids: CASSVEGGRGAPYEQYF.